This paragraph covers one T cell receptor (beta chain) sequence. The method was immunoSEQ multiplex PCR; TCRdb's version includes in-frame clones alone and lacks a portion of them. The data hold about 230,000 clones, with approximately 84% observed a single time. The data stem from a study of blood T cell repertoires in COVID-19. Germline-derived CDR1 and CDR2 are MRHNA and SNTAGT. The CDR3 extends over 16 amino acids. Trimming at V came to 0 bases and at J to 1 base, leaving 2 bases not matched to a gene. Sequencing was carried out using peripheral blood. This chain links TRBV6-4 with TRBJ2-3; 9 bases agree with TRBD2. The sequence was obtained from a man aged 45 to 65 with COVID-19, enrolled during active disease. The CDR3 nucleotides read TGTGCCAGCAGTGACTCCTGGACTAGCGGCACAGATACGCAGTATTTT. It encodes CASSDSWTSGTDTQYF.